This TCR beta chain was recovered during a study of read filtering for tumor transcriptome and immune sequencing. Study overall: After DNase treatment, RNA was made into whole-transcriptome libraries.

Study-wide points: Without single-read clonotypes, shared clonotype proportions correlated more between IR-seq and RNA-seq.

The trim removed 3 bases at V and 3 bases at J, leaving 4 bases unmatched. The CDR3 totals 14 residues. CDR1 KGHSH and CDR2 LQKENI come from the germline V gene. From approximately 430 ng of RNA, a library with molecular barcoded alpha/delta and beta/gamma adaptors was made. In TCRdb, the reads were re-called with MiXCR into one record per CDR3 protein. The table lists 62,000 or so distinct CDR3 sequences, about 20% of them singletons, with about a sixth in the top ten. This clonotype has only a few counts. No antigen is known for it. V gene TRBV18 combines with J gene TRBJ2-7, with TRBD2 matching over 8 bases. Input material: a population of CD138-negative cells sorted from bone marrow. The origin of this receptor is a donor aged 40 or older with multiple myeloma. This chain's CDR3 is CASSPSGADYEQYF. The CDR3 coding sequence is TGTGCCAGCTCACCTAGCGGGGCGGACTACGAGCAGTACTTC.